This record looks at one TCR beta chain sequence and its context. Its target is not known. The sample belongs to a study of cytomegalovirus exposure and HLA in healthy donors. The PCR ran on 60 Vbeta and 13 Jbeta primers. Clones were read by immunoSEQ multiplex PCR, and TCRdb kept only the in-frame ones, dropping some. In the table there are some 170,000 clones, 70% to 80% of which are singletons. V was shortened by 2 bases and J by 2 bases, with 10 bases between the two germline ends. Germline CDR1 and CDR2: MNHEY and SMNVEV (reference sequence). The CDR3 totals 14 residues. Points from the study as a whole: Later work associated fewer than 20,000 TCR beta sequences with HLA alleles at 0.05 false discovery rate. Reported findings show TCR beta sequences accurately forecast HLA-A and HLA-B alleles in most subjects.

The rearrangement joins TRBV27 to TRBJ2-7, with D perhaps TRBD2 (7 bases). Material for sequencing was PBMCs. This receptor was taken from a man younger than 35 in good health and CMV-seropositive. This chain's CDR3 is CASSLRGGAYEQYF. Here the CDR3 DNA reads TGTGCCAGCAGTTTAAGGGGGGGGGCCTACGAGCAGTACTTC.